This entry concerns a single TCR beta chain. Antigen: not known. The time point was: baseline, week 1 (first vaccination visit). Regarding treatment: pre-vaccination baseline after standard-of-care therapy. TCRdb's copy holds only in-frame clones and misses some; the assay was immunoSEQ multiplex PCR. The data hold about 34,000 clones, with about three quarters observed a single time. This sample was taken from a study of a mutant IDH1 vaccine in newly diagnosed glioma. Across the whole study: Of the patients given treatment, approximately 60% were male and about 40% were female, and a mean age of approximately 40 years was recorded. Patients previously underwent radiotherapy, temozolomide, or both, and most underwent both. Notes on the study in general: Seemingly, pseudoprogression had no relation to changes in the top peripheral T cell clonotypes. Researchers report vaccine-induced immune responses in approximately 94% of patients.

The receptor's source is a man over 45 with glioma. Some clones in this sample may be carry-over from other donors' samples. The sequencing here drew on peripheral blood mononuclear cells (PBMCs), taken from a glioma patient treated with radiotherapy, temozolomide or both.

Here the CDR3 reads CASSITGTGDSNEKLFF. In DNA, the CDR3 is TGTGCCAGTAGTATCACAGGGACAGGGGACTCTAATGAAAAACTGTTTTTT. The chain combines TRBV19 with TRBJ1-4; 10 nucleotides align to TRBD1. This CDR3 has 17 amino acids. Trimming cost V 3 bases and J 3 bases; bases outside gene matches: 7. Germline V gene lookup returns CDR1 LNHDA and CDR2 SQIVND (reference sequence).